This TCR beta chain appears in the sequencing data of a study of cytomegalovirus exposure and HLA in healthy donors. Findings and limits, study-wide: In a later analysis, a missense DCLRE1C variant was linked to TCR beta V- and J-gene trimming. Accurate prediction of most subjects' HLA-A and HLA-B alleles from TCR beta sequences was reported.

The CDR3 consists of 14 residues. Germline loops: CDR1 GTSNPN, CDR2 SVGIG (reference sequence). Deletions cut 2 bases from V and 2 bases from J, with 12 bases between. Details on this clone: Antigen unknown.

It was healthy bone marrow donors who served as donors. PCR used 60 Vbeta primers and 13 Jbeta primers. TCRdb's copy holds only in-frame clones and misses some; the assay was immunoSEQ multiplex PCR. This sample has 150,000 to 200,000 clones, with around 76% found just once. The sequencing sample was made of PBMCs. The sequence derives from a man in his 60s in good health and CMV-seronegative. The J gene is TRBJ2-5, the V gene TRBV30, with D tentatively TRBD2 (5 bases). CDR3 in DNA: TGTGCCTGGAGTTCCGGGGTTCGTCAAGAGACCCAGTACTTC. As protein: CAWSSGVRQETQYF.